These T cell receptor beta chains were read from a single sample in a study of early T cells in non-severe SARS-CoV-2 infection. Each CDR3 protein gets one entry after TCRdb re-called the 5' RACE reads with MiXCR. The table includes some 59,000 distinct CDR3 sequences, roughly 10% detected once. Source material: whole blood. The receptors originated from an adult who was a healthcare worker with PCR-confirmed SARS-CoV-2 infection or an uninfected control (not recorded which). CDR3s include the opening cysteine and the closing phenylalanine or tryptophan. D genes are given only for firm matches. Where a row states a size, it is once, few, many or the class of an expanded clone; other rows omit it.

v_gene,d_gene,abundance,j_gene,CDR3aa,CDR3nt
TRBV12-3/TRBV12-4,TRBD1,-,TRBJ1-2,CASRGDRTYYGYTF,TGTGCCAGCAGAGGGGACAGGACTTACTATGGCTACACCTTC
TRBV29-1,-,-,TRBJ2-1,CSAGGDEQFF,TGCAGCGCTGGAGGGGATGAGCAGTTCTTC
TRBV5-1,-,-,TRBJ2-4,CASSGGGDGNIQYF,TGCGCCAGCAGCGGAGGGGGCGATGGAAACATTCAGTACTTC
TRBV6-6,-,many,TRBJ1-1,CASSYSPNMNTEAFF,TGTGCCAGCAGTTACTCGCCCAACATGAACACTGAAGCTTTCTTT
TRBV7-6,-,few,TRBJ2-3,CASSRFLGKSSTDTQYF,TGTGCCAGCAGCCGATTCTTGGGGAAGTCCAGCACAGATACGCAGTATTTT
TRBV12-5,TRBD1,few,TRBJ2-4,CASGYNYRGSNIQYF,TGTGCTAGTGGTTATAACTACAGGGGGAGTAACATTCAGTACTTC
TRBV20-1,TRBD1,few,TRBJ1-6,CSASTGANSPLHF,TGCAGTGCTAGCACAGGGGCTAATTCACCCCTCCACTTT
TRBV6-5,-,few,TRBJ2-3,CASRNDPSRTDTQYF,TGTGCCAGCAGAAACGACCCCTCCCGCACAGATACGCAGTATTTT
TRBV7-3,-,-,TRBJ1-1,CASSLTGRGDYFF,TGTGCCAGCAGCTTAACAGGGAGGGGCGACTACTTCTTT
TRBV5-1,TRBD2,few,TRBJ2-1,CASSLRLAAQVYNEQFF,TGCGCCAGCAGCTTGCGGCTAGCGGCGCAGGTCTACAATGAGCAGTTCTTC
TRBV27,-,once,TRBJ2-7,CASSLSFLRTYEQYF,TGTGCCAGCAGTTTATCGTTCCTCCGCACCTACGAGCAGTACTTC
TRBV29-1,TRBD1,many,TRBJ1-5,CSVQTGNNQPQHF,TGCAGCGTTCAGACAGGGAACAATCAGCCCCAGCATTTT
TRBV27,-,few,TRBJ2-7,CASSLGRGPYEQYF,TGTGCCAGCAGTTTAGGCAGGGGACCCTACGAGCAGTACTTC
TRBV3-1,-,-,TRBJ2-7,CASAPSGGRPYEQYF,TGTGCCAGCGCACCGTCTGGGGGCCGACCCTACGAGCAGTACTTC
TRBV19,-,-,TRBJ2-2,CASNQPRTVYTGELFF,TGTGCCAGTAACCAACCACGGACTGTTTACACCGGGGAGCTGTTTTTT
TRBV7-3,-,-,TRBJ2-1,CASSKGLANYNEQFF,TGTGCCAGCAGTAAGGGGCTAGCGAATTACAATGAGCAGTTCTTC
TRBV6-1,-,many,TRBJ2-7,CASSETGIAYEQYF,TGTGCCAGCAGTGAAACAGGGATCGCCTACGAGCAGTACTTC
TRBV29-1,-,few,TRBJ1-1,CSANAANTEAFF,TGCAGCGCCAATGCAGCGAACACTGAAGCTTTCTTT
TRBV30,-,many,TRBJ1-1,CAWSVRRQPHEAFF,TGTGCCTGGAGTGTACGGCGGCAGCCCCATGAAGCTTTCTTT
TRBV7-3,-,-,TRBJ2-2,CASSQGNTGELFF,TGTGCCAGCAGCCAGGGTAACACCGGGGAGCTGTTTTTT
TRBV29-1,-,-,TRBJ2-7,CSVEVEGGSYEQYF,TGCAGCGTTGAAGTTGAAGGGGGCTCCTACGAGCAGTACTTC
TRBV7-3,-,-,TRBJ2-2,CASSHERGGGTGELFF,TGTGCCAGCAGCCACGAGAGAGGGGGAGGCACCGGGGAGCTGTTTTTT
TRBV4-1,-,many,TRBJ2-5,CASSQIWDGSRGETQYF,TGCGCCAGCAGCCAAATTTGGGACGGGAGTAGAGGAGAGACCCAGTACTTC
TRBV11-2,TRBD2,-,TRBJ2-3,CASSSGLASVDTQYF,TGTGCCAGCAGCTCCGGACTAGCGAGTGTCGATACGCAGTATTTT
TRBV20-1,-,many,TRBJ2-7,CSARDLRGHGQYF,TGCAGTGCTAGAGATCTTCGGGGCCACGGGCAGTACTTC
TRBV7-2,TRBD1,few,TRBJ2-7,CASARQGSYEQYF,TGTGCCAGCGCCCGACAGGGCTCCTACGAGCAGTACTTC
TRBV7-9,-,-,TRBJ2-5,CASSLELGELEETQYF,TGTGCCAGCAGCTTAGAATTAGGGGAGTTAGAAGAGACCCAGTACTTC
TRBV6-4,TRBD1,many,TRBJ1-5,CASSPGQGNQPQHF,TGTGCCAGCTCCCCGGGACAGGGAAATCAGCCCCAGCATTTT
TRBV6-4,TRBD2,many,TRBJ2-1,CASSDSTSGSNEQFF,TGTGCCAGCAGTGACTCGACTAGCGGGAGCAATGAGCAGTTCTTC
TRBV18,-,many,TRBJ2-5,CASSPPSAETQYF,TGTGCCAGCTCACCACCGTCCGCCGAGACCCAGTACTTC
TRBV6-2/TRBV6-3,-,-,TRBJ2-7,CASRSDPSSYEQYF,TGTGCCAGCAGGAGTGACCCTAGCTCCTACGAGCAGTACTTC
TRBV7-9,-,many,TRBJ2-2,CASSLAATKNTGELFF,TGTGCCAGCAGCTTAGCCGCGACAAAGAACACCGGGGAGCTGTTTTTT
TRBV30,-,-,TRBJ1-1,CAWNAPGFMNTEAFF,TGTGCCTGGAATGCCCCAGGTTTTATGAACACTGAAGCTTTCTTT
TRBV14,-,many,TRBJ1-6,CASSQGVWAPLHF,TGTGCCAGCAGCCAAGGGGTTTGGGCACCCCTCCACTTT
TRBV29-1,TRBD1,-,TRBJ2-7,CSVGVQGVEQYF,TGCAGCGTTGGTGTTCAGGGGGTGGAGCAGTACTTC
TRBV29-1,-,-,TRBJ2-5,CSIPIGGQKETQYF,TGCAGCATTCCAATTGGAGGCCAGAAAGAGACCCAGTACTTC
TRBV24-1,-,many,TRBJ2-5,CATSDLTDYQETQYF,TGTGCCACCAGTGACCTGACAGATTACCAAGAGACCCAGTACTTC
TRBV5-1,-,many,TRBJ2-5,CASSLSGNQETQYF,TGCGCCAGCAGCTTATCAGGAAACCAAGAGACCCAGTACTTC
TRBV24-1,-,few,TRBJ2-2,CATSAGLTGGELFF,TGTGCCACCTCGGCAGGACTAACCGGCGGGGAGCTGTTTTTT
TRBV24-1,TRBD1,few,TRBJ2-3,CATSDWTGTTDTQYF,TGTGCCACCAGTGATTGGACAGGCACCACAGATACGCAGTATTTT
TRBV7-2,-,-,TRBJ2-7,CASSANRFYEQYF,TGTGCCAGCAGCGCCAACAGGTTTTACGAGCAGTACTTC
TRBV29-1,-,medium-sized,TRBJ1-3,CSVIWRNSGNTIYF,TGCAGCGTCATTTGGAGGAACTCTGGAAACACCATATATTTT
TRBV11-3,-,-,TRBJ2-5,CASSLDLTGGETQYF,TGTGCCAGCAGCTTAGATCTGACAGGAGGGGAGACCCAGTACTTC
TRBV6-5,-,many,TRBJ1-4,CASRDRVTNEKLFF,TGTGCCAGCAGGGACCGGGTCACTAATGAAAAACTGTTTTTT
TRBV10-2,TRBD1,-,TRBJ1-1,CASSEAGGNTEAFF,TGCGCCAGCAGTGAGGCAGGGGGGAACACTGAAGCTTTCTTT
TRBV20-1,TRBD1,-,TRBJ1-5,CSASTGPNQPQHF,TGCAGTGCTTCGACAGGGCCGAATCAGCCCCAGCATTTT
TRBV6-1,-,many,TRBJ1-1,CASSEKGSNTEAFF,TGTGCCAGCAGTGAAAAGGGTTCGAACACTGAAGCTTTCTTT
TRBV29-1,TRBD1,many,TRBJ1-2,CSVGGQGGYGYTF,TGCAGCGTTGGAGGACAGGGGGGCTATGGCTACACCTTC
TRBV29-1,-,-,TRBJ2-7,CSVPGGPREQYF,TGCAGCGTACCCGGAGGGCCCCGCGAGCAGTACTTC
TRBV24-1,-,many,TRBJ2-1,CATSGMTASSYNEQFF,TGTGCCACCAGTGGGATGACTGCGAGCTCCTACAATGAGCAGTTCTTC
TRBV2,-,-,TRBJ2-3,CASSPLTTDTQYF,TGTGCCAGCAGTCCGCTAACCACAGATACGCAGTATTTT
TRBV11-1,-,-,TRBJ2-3,CASSFEDYQNTQYF,TGTGCCAGCAGCTTCGAAGACTACCAAAATACGCAGTATTTT
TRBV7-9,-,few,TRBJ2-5,CASSSFRYQETQYF,TGTGCCAGCAGTTCTTTCCGCTATCAAGAGACCCAGTACTTC
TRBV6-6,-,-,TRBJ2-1,CASSPGSYNEQFF,TGTGCCAGCAGCCCTGGGAGCTACAATGAGCAGTTCTTC
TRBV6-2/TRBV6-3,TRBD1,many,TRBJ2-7,CASSQTTGTGNYEQYF,TGTGCCAGCAGTCAAACCACCGGGACAGGGAACTACGAGCAGTACTTC
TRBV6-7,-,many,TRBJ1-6,CASSYSAACSSYNSPLHF,TGTGCCAGCAGTTACTCGGCAGCCTGTAGCTCCTATAATTCACCCCTCCACTTT
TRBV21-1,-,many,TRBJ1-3,CASSHRTGNSGNTIYF,TGTGCCAGCAGCCACCGGACGGGTAACTCTGGAAACACCATATATTTT
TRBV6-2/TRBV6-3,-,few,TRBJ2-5,CASSYGRQETQYF,TGTGCCAGCAGTTACGGGCGCCAAGAGACCCAGTACTTC
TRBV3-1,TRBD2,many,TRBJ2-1,CASSSRLAGGQNEQFF,TGTGCCAGCAGCTCCCGACTAGCGGGGGGGCAAAATGAGCAGTTCTTC